This T cell receptor (beta chain) is drawn from a study of blood T cell repertoires in COVID-19 (dated by TCRdb to about 2020). In the study overall: Samples covering the acute and convalescent phases of COVID-19 were provided by collaborators in the United States, Italy and Spain. Where available, HLA class I and class II types were taken from metadata supplied by the sample provider and were not determined by assay-based typing. Deeply sampled blood TCRbeta repertoires from subjects exposed to, actively infected with, or recovered from COVID-19 were included in the dataset. The samples were drawn from two sources: the first 160 participants of the ongoing ImmuneRACE study, and over 950 subjects contributed by 6 global collaborators. The material from the prospective study consisted of cDNA or gDNA derived from T cells, B-cell-depleted T cells, or PBMCs. The sample metadata nearly always contained a de-identified subject ID, COVID-19 status, age in years and sex. A freely available public database, intended as a resource for researchers studying the immune response to SARS-CoV-2, is where the repertoires were released. Points the paper makes about the study in general: How much clinical and demographic metadata was included differed by source and by participant, and the metadata was provided uncurated.

The immunoSEQ Assay, a bias-controlled multiplex PCR, was used to amplify TCRbeta CDR3 regions from genomic DNA. The original methods were these. Within the assay, amplification of reference gene primers was used to estimate how many nucleated cells each sample contained. To quantify the absolute abundance of each unique TCRbeta CDR3 rearrangement, sequence reads were collapsed and filtered. For each sample, productive Simpson clonality was calculated by taking the square root of Simpson's diversity index across productive rearrangements. Drawn from immuneACCESS, this table holds only the in-frame rearrangements with V and J called that TCRdb kept. Clones are partly lost; checked studies trace under half to an unresolved V gene and leave the rest unexplained. From that table come the V and J calls and clone size; the DNA was used to work out D and trimming. This sample gives under 200,000 clones in total; more than 75% of them show up just once. The top ten clones comprise roughly 4.5% of the sample.

Collaborating institutions collected whole blood in K2EDTA tubes following their own protocols. For TCRbeta analysis, collaborators shipped samples in one of three forms: frozen whole blood, isolated PBMCs, or DNA extracted from either of those sample types. Taken from the germline V gene, the CDR1 and CDR2 loops are MDHEN and SYDVKM. The V end gives up 5 bases and the J end 7 bases, leaving 6 bases in the junction not matched to a gene. The CDR3, from cysteine to phenylalanine, totals 14 residues. This entry keeps only the CDR3 DNA: 42 bases, framed from base 1. Remarks on this clone: Its antigen is still unknown. Base quality data are lacking; no much larger clone is found one base away.

The receptor was derived from a woman aged 80 or over with acute or convalescent COVID-19. The chain joins TRBV28 to TRBJ1-5; 9 nucleotides in the junction match TRBD1. Input material: peripheral blood. The nucleotide sequence is given as TGTGCCAGCAGTCAAACAGGGGGCCACCAGCCCCAGCATTTT. Translated, it gives CASSQTGGHQPQHF.